This T cell receptor (beta chain) was sequenced for a study of post-analysis software for immune sequencing data. Study background: Recorded subtypes: relapsing-remitting, secondary progressive, progressive-relapsing; some patients unannotated. The study's findings and limits: Roughly five TRBV segments, including TRBV5-6, TRBV5-1 and TRBV20-1, were more frequent in patients than controls. Controls showed significantly higher normalized Chao1 diversity than did multiple sclerosis patients. Those samples that were prepared in the same batch co-clustered strongly by F measure.

The TCR beta cDNA libraries contained unique molecular identifiers. T cells, about 0.9 to 10 million of them, yielded about 500,000 cDNA molecules. TCRdb reprocessed the PCR reads via MiXCR and lists one record per CDR3 protein. This sample has more than 500,000 distinct CDR3 sequences, with around 36% found just once. The CDR3 is 15 residues long. The V end was cut by 6 bases, the J end by 7 bases, with 19 bases between. This clonotype came up many times. The antigen remains unidentified. Material for sequencing was blood. This rearrangement joins TRBV12-3 or TRBV12-4 to TRBJ2-1, with a weak D call TRBD2 (6 bases). The origin of this receptor is a girl aged 2-17 years with multiple sclerosis. The CDR3 sequence: CASSPRRGRWNEQFF. Here the CDR3 DNA reads TGTGCCAGCAGCCCCCGGCGGGGCCGTTGGAATGAGCAGTTCTTC.